Below are 17 T cell receptor beta chains sequenced from a single sample in a study of CD8 T cells in ankylosing spondylitis. TCRdb redid the calling of the 5' RACE reads with MiXCR, one entry per CDR3 protein. This sample has about 320,000 distinct CDR3 sequences; roughly 12% occur once, and the top ten carry around 10%. Sequencing was carried out using blood, either unsorted or a sorted T cell fraction (not recorded which). The source of these receptors is a female donor with ankylosing spondylitis or in good health (not recorded which).

With regard to this clonotype: A much bigger clone sits one base away, suggesting this may be a read error. The V gene is TRBV7-2, the J gene TRBJ2-7, with TRBD2 identical over 9 bases. The CDR3 covers 17 residues. Germline CDR1 is SGHTA and CDR2 is FQGNSA. The CDR3 loop reads CASSFLVEASGTYEQSF. For the CDR3, the DNA is TGTGCCAGCAGCTTTTTAGTTGAGGCTAGCGGGACCTACGAGCAGTCCTTC.

The chain employs TRBV12-3 or TRBV12-4 and TRBJ2-2; tentatively, D is TRBD2 (5 bases). The CDR3 length is 15 residues. V shed 0 bases and J shed 5 bases, with 10 bases lying between them. The CDR3 region is CASSLAGRDTGELFF. The CDR3 nucleotides read TGTGCCAGCAGTTTAGCGGGCCGGGATACCGGGGAGCTGTTTTTT.

This clonotype was detected ten times or more. This sequence joins TRBV10-2 and TRBJ2-3; 8 bases match TRBD2. Germline V gives CDR1 WSHSY, CDR2 SAAADI. The junction had 4 bases not matched to a gene; V was cut back by 3 bases and J by 5 bases. This CDR3 has 14 residues. CDR3 loop: CASSDVAGGDTQYF. CDR3 bases: TGCGCCAGCAGTGATGTCGCGGGGGGAGATACGCAGTATTTT.

The J gene is TRBJ2-2, the V gene TRBV10-1, with D unresolved. V was trimmed by 2 bases and J by 5 bases, leaving 9 bases between them. Germline V gives CDR1 WNHNN, CDR2 SYGVQD (reference sequence). This CDR3 is built from 14 residues. DNA for the CDR3: TGCGCCAGCAGTGAGGTGGCAAGGACCGGGGAGCTGTTTTTT. It codes for CASSEVARTGELFF.

Points on this clonotype: Possible read error: a much larger clone is one base away. The chain couples TRBV4-2 to TRBJ2-5; TRBD2 matches at 14 bases. The CDR3 is 15 amino acids. Germline values: CDR1 LGHNA, CDR2 YNFKEQ. J gave up 5 bases and V 4 bases, and 3 bases lay outside the gene matches. The CDR3 DNA follows: TGTGCCAGCAGCCCGGGACTAGCGGGAGAGGAGACCCAGTACTTC. Its protein is CASSPGLAGEETQYF.

V gene TRBV5-8 combines with J gene TRBJ2-3; 8 positions agree with TRBD1. This CDR3 contains 15 residues. V was clipped by 1 base and J by 5 bases; unmatched bases: 6. Germline CDR1 reads SGHTS; CDR2 reads YDEGEE. The CDR3 loop is CASSLIAGGVDTQYF. The CDR3 nucleotides read TGTGCCAGCAGCTTGATCGCAGGGGGCGTAGATACGCAGTATTTT.

This clonotype was counted ten times or more. The chain couples TRBV7-2 to TRBJ2-7, with TRBD2 matching 9 bases. The CDR3 is 15 residues long. V gave up 0 bases and J gave up 5 bases; unmatched junction bases: 5. Per the germline V gene, CDR1 is SGHTA and CDR2 is FQGNSA. The CDR3 nucleotides are TGTGCCAGCAGCTTAGCGCTTAGCGGGAGACACGAGCAGTACTTC. This translates into CASSLALSGRHEQYF.

This clonotype was seen repeatedly, ten times or more. The rearrangement links TRBV10-3 to TRBJ2-3, with 7 nucleotides matching TRBD2. The CDR3 is made up of 15 amino acids. V was pared by 4 bases and J by 6 bases, with 10 bases of the junction left unmatched. Per germline, CDR1 ENHRY and CDR2 SYGVKD. The CDR3 sequence: CAISVGGGARDTQYF. DNA for the CDR3: TGTGCCATCAGTGTCGGCGGGGGAGCTCGTGATACGCAGTATTTT.

This clonotype was picked up many times. The CDR3 region has the DNA TGTGCCAGCGCCACCCAGGGCGTATGGAGCGAGCAGTACTTC. It is translated as CASATQGVWSEQYF. The chain has TRBV2 and TRBJ2-7; a possible D gene is TRBD1 (5 bases). V lost 8 bases and J 6 bases, leaving 20 bases between the germline ends. CDR1 is SNHLY, CDR2 FYNNEI, per germline. CDR3 length: 14 amino acids.

This clonotype appeared many times. The chain couples TRBV28 to TRBJ1-1, with D uncertain. The CDR3 is made up of 13 amino acids. Trimming shortened V by 2 bases and J by 0 bases, and 4 bases separated the two germline ends. Germline loops: CDR1 MDHEN, CDR2 SYDVKM. The CDR3 nucleotides are TGTGCCAGCAGTTTAAAAGTGAACACTGAAGCTTTCTTT. Protein: CASSLKVNTEAFF.

Many counts were recorded for this clonotype. The V gene is TRBV29-1, the J gene TRBJ2-7, with 9 positions matching TRBD2. This CDR3 comprises 13 residues. Germline CDR1 and CDR2: SQVTM and ANQGSEA. After removal of 4 bases from V and 4 bases from J, the junction contained 5 bases not matched to a gene. The CDR3 DNA follows: TGCAGCGTTGCAACTAGCGGGTTATACGAGCAGTACTTC. As protein: CSVATSGLYEQYF.

CDR3 protein: CASSLGQGASGAQYF. CDR3 nucleotide sequence: TGCGCCAGCAGCTTAGGACAGGGGGCCTCAGGGGCCCAGTACTTC. The chain combines TRBV5-1 with TRBJ2-5; 11 nucleotides align to TRBD1. From germline, CDR1 is SGHRS and CDR2 YFSETQ. The CDR3 is 15 amino acids. With 2 bases clipped from V and 9 bases from J, the junction kept 9 bases outside the gene matches.

This clonotype was counted only a few times. V usage is TRBV5-1 and J usage is TRBJ2-7; the match to TRBD1 covers 8 bases. CDR3 length equals 14 residues. Germline CDR1 SGHRS, CDR2 YFSETQ. V was clipped by 6 bases and J by 6 bases; unmatched bases: 11. The CDR3 here is CASTAQGASLEQYF. CDR3 nucleotides: TGCGCCAGCACCGCCCAGGGGGCCTCCCTCGAGCAGTACTTC.

This clonotype was found a few times. V gene TRBV29-1 combines with J gene TRBJ2-1; 8 bases match TRBD2. V lost 5 bases, J lost 7 bases, and 10 bases stayed unmatched. The germline CDR1 and CDR2 sequences are SQVTM and ANQGSEA. The CDR3 sequence is 14 residues long. CDR3 amino acids: CSVLSGIRSNEQFF. Here the CDR3 DNA reads TGCAGCGTTCTTAGCGGGATAAGGTCGAATGAGCAGTTCTTC.

In its sample, this clonotype was seen many times. V and J are TRBV15 and TRBJ1-2; the match to TRBD1 covers 10 bases. CDR1 LNHNV and CDR2 YYDKDF come from the germline V gene (reference sequence). The V and J ends lost 5 bases and 10 bases, in that order; junction bases with no gene match: 13. The CDR3 loop spans 15 amino acids. DNA for the CDR3: TGTGCCACCAGCGAACGACAGGGGGCTCTTTGGGACTACACCTTC. Protein product: CATSERQGALWDYTF.

This clonotype was seen at least ten times. The rearrangement links TRBV27 to TRBJ2-3, with TRBD2 matching 9 bases. The germline V gene has CDR1 MNHEY and CDR2 SMNVEV (reference sequence). J lost 7 bases, V lost 5 bases, and 7 bases had no gene match. CDR3 size: 14 residues. This CDR3 reads CASSGVAGANTQYF. The CDR3 DNA follows: TGTGCCAGCAGTGGGGTAGCGGGAGCAAATACGCAGTATTTT.

The table lists this clonotype with many counts. The chain links TRBV15 to TRBJ2-7; TRBD1 agrees at 10 bases. Germline V gene sequence: CDR1 LNHNV, CDR2 YYDKDF (reference sequence). The CDR3 has 15 amino acids. With 0 bases clipped from V and 3 bases from J, the junction kept 2 bases outside the gene matches. CDR3: CATSRDRTGGYEQYF. In nucleotides, the CDR3 is TGTGCCACCAGCAGAGACAGGACAGGGGGCTACGAGCAGTACTTC. The whole variable domain, filled in from reference TRBV15 and TRBJ2-7, reads DAMVIQNPRYQVTQFGKPVTLSCSQTLNHNVMYWYQQKSSQAPKLLFHYYDKDFNNEADTPDNFQSRRPNTSFCFLDIRSPGLGDTAMYLCATSRDRTGGYEQYFGPGTRLTVT.